The T cell receptor beta chain described here comes from a study of T cells in Graves' hyperthyroidism and ophthalmopathy. As regards this clonotype: Its cognate antigen is unknown.

Patients aged 18 to 65 with hyperthyroidism were newly diagnosed, with duration under 2 months. Clinical symptoms, serum thyroxine, TRAb, thyroid ultrasound and orbital computed tomography informed diagnoses. Amplification of TCR beta CDR3 regions used RNA as the template. In the first-round RT-PCR of the TCR CDR3, the HTBI primer set was used. TCRdb itself ran the multiplex PCR reads through MiXCR, one entry per CDR3 protein. This sample yields approximately 360,000 distinct CDR3 sequences, of which around 25% are seen a single time; less than 75% belongs to the top ten. The length of the CDR3 is 12 residues. Trimming removed 5 bases at V and 5 bases at J, with 9 bases between. Per the germline V gene, CDR1 is SEHNR and CDR2 is FQNEAQ (reference sequence). Study results and caveats: Ophthalmopathy stood apart from stable hyperthyroidism in a 13 V-J model. Among thyroid clonotypes expanded above 0.001, most also appeared in blood.

The origin of this receptor is a man aged 45-65 years with Graves' hyperthyroidism. The chain couples TRBV7-9 to TRBJ1-1; D is possibly TRBD1 (6 bases). The sample was blood. CDR3 sequence reads: CASSAGVTEAFF. CDR3 nucleotide sequence: TGTGCCAGCAGCGCAGGGGTTACTGAAGCTTTCTTT. The full variable domain, in which reference TRBV7-9 and TRBJ1-1 provide the parts outside the CDR3, is DTGVSQNPRHKITKRGQNVTFRCDPISEHNRLYWYRQTLGQGPEFLTYFQNEAQLEKSRLLSDRFSAERPKGSFSTLEIQRTEQGDSAMYLCASSAGVTEAFFGQGTRLTVV.